Sequencing of this T cell receptor (beta chain) was carried out in a study of blood T cell repertoires in COVID-19. This CDR3 contains 11 residues. Trimming removed 10 bases at V and 7 bases at J, with 10 bases between. Recruitment covered about two dozen US areas and drew participants whose ages spanned roughly 18 to 90 years. Repertoires were generated with immunoSEQ multiplex PCR, while TCRdb's copy carries only in-frame clones and drops some. The sample contains about 380,000 clones, more than 75% of which appear only once. Sequencing input: PBMCs or T cells enriched from blood (not recorded which). This receptor was taken from a woman under 30 who had recovered from COVID-19. The chain recombines TRBV23-1 with TRBJ1-4; no clear D gene. TRBV23-1 carries the ORF label, with uncertain function. The CDR3 nucleotides are TGCGCCACGGGGTGTCCTGAAAAACTGTTTTTT. Translating gives CATGCPEKLFF.